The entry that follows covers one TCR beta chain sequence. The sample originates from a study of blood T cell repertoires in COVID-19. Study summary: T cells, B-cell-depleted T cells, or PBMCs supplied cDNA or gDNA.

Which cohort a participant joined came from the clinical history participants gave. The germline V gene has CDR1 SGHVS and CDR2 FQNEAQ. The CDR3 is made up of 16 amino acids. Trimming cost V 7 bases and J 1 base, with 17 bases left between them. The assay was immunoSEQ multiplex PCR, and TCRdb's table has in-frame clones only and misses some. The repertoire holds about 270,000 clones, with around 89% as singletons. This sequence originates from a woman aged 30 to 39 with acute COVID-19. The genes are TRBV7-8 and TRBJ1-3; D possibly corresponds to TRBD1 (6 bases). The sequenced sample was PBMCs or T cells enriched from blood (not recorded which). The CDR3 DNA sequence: TGTGCCAGCATGTTCCAGGGGTTATCATCTGGAAACACCATATATTTT. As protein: CASMFQGLSSGNTIYF.